This note documents a single T cell receptor (beta chain) sequence. The target antigen is unknown. V was clipped by 2 bases and J by 2 bases, with 11 bases between them. The CDR3 length is 15 residues. Germline lookup yields CDR1 SNHLY and CDR2 FYNNEI. This record comes from a study of T cell responses to AZD1222 COVID-19 vaccine. Study details: Second-dose schedules of about 4 or about 12 weeks were combined. The study, taken as a whole, reports: Spike-specific TCR breadth and depth rose after two AZD1222 doses. Donors skewed white British and female; clonal diversity was possibly underestimated.

TCRdb keeps only in-frame clones here, not all; method: immunoSEQ multiplex PCR. The repertoire holds approximately 100,000 clones, 90% seen once, with 1.3% in the top ten. The sample here was peripheral blood, taken on day 0 of AZD1222 vaccination. The V and J genes are TRBV2 and TRBJ2-3; D might be TRBD1 or TRBD2, each matching 5 bases. The TCR originated in an adult in good health. Here the CDR3 reads CASSEWGRDTDTQYF. In DNA, the CDR3 is TGTGCCAGCAGTGAATGGGGACGAGACACAGATACGCAGTATTTT.